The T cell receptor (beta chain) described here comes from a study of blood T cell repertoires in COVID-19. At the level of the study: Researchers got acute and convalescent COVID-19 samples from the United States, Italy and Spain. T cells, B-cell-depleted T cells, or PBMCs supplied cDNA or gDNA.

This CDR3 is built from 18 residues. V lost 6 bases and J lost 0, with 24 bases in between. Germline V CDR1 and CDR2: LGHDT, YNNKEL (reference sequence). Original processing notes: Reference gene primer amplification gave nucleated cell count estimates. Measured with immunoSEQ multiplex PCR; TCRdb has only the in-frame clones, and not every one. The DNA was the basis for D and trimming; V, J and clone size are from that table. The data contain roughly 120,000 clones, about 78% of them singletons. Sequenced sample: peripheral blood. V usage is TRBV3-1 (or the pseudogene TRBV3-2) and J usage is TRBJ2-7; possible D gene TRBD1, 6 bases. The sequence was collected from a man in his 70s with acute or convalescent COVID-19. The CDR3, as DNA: TGTGCCAGCAGTCCCCTCCAGTCCGCGACAGGCAACTCCTACGAGCAGTACTTC. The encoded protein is CASSPLQSATGNSYEQYF.